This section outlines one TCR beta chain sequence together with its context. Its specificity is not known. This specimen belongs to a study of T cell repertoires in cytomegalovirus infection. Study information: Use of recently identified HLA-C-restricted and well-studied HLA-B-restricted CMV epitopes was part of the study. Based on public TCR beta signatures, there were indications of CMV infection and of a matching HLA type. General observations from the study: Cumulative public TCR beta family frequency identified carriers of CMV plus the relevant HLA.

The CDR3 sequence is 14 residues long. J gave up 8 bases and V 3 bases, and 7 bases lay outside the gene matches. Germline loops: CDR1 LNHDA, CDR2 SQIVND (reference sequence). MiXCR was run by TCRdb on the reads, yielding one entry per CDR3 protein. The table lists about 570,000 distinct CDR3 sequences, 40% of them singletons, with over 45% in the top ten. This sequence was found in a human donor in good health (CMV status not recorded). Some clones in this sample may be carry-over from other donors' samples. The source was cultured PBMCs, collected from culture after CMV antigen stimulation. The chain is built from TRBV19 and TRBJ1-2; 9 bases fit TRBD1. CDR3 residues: CASSIPGQGAGYTF. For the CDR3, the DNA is TGTGCCAGTAGTATTCCGGGACAGGGAGCCGGCTACACCTTC. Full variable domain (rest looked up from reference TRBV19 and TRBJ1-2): DGGITQSPKYLFRKEGQNVTLSCEQNLNHDAMYWYRQDPGQGLRLIYYSQIVNDFQKGDIAEGYSVSREKKESFPLTVTSAQKNPTAFYLCASSIPGQGAGYTFGSGTRLTVV.